This entry concerns a single T cell receptor beta chain. The entry originates in a study of T cell changes during pregnancy in multiple sclerosis. Only in-frame clones appear in the TCRdb table, and some are missing; sequencing was by immunoSEQ multiplex PCR. The repertoire holds about 80,000 clones, around 92% seen once, with 2.6% in the top ten. J lost 4 bases, V lost 6 bases, and 5 bases had no gene match. CDR3 length: 14 residues. Germline values: CDR1 MDHEN, CDR2 SYDVKM. The clonotype originates from a female donor with multiple sclerosis, enrolled in a pregnancy study. The source material was peripheral blood, sampled before pregnancy. This chain connects TRBV28 to TRBJ2-7; 11 positions match TRBD2. The CDR3 bases are TGTGCCAGCAGAAAGACTAGCGGGATGTACGAGCAGTACTTC. As protein: CASRKTSGMYEQYF.